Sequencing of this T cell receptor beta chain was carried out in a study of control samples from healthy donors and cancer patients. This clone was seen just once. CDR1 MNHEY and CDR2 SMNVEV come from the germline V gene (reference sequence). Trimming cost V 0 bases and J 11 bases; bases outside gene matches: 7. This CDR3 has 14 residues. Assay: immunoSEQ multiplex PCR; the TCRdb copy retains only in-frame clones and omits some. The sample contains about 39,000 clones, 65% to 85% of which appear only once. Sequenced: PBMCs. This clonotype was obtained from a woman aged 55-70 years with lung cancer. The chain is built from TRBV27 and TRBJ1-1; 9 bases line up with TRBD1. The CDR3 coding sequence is TGTGCCAGCAGTTTATCGGGGGGACAGGGTCCCGCTTTCTTT. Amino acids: CASSLSGGQGPAFF.